This T cell receptor (beta chain) stems from a study of blood T cell repertoires in COVID-19. The table came from immunoSEQ multiplex PCR; TCRdb's copy has only in-frame clones and leaves some out. The data show 300,000 or so clones, about 86% seen once. CDR1 LNHDA and CDR2 SQIVND come from the germline V gene (reference sequence). The CDR3 runs 14 residues. V gave up 4 bases and J gave up 4 bases; unmatched junction bases: 6. The chain couples TRBV19 to TRBJ2-7; 8 bases line up with TRBD1. Material: peripheral blood. The sequence was obtained from a woman between 50 and 59 years old with acute or convalescent COVID-19. CDR3 loop: CASSTQGAKYEQYF. The DNA of the CDR3 is TGTGCCAGTAGTACGCAGGGGGCCAAGTACGAGCAGTACTTC.